This passage covers 23 T cell receptor beta chains from one sample sequenced in a study of T cells after yellow fever vaccination. TCRdb analysed the 5' RACE reads with MiXCR anew, one entry per CDR3 protein. Here the sample spans about 63,000 distinct CDR3 sequences, 6.5% to 9% being singletons. The specimen was CD8+ T cells sorted from PBMCs, collected 15 days after the yellow fever booster vaccination. The origin of the receptors is a man aged 25-45 years who received the YFV17D yellow fever vaccine.

This clonotype was seen more than once but under ten times. The chain links TRBV5-6 to TRBJ2-1, with a weak D call TRBD2 (7 bases). In germline, CDR1 is SGHDT, CDR2 YYEEEE. The CDR3 spans 13 residues. The ends were cut back, 0 bases at V and 9 bases at J, with 10 bases in the middle. CDR3 in DNA: TGTGCCAGCAGCTTGGGCCGGGGGGCTGAGCAGTTCTTC. Translation: CASSLGRGAEQFF.

This clonotype appeared many times. CDR3 sequence reads: CASSQTVGTDTQYF. CDR3 bases: TGCGCCAGCAGCCAAACAGTCGGCACAGATACGCAGTATTTT. The chain joins TRBV4-3 to TRBJ2-3; the D is unclear. CDR3 length: 14 amino acids. The V gene's germline CDR1 is LGHNA and CDR2 YSLEER. Trimming stripped 2 bases from V and 1 base from J, with 7 bases between.

This clonotype occurred many times. CDR3 loop: CVMGGGDYEQYF. CDR3 bases: TGTGTCATGGGTGGCGGAGACTACGAGCAGTACTTC. The chain links TRBV30 to TRBJ2-7; unclear D gene. CDR1 and CDR2 (germline): GTSNPN, SVGIG (reference sequence). The CDR3 length is 12 residues.

This clonotype was observed many times. The chain joins TRBV10-2 to TRBJ2-7, with D unresolved. There are 12 residues in the CDR3. Looked up from germline, CDR1 is WSHSY and CDR2 is SAAADI. V lost 0 bases, J lost 6 bases, and 6 bases lay in between. CDR3 loop: CASSESVREQYF. The CDR3, as DNA: TGCGCCAGCAGTGAGTCGGTCCGCGAGCAGTACTTC.

Concerning this clonotype: This clone may be a read error of a much larger clone one base away. The CDR3 nucleotides are TGTGCCAGCACCCCGGCTTTCGCAGATACGCAGTATTTT. It translates to CASTPAFADTQYF. V and J are TRBV6-6 and TRBJ2-3; the D is unclear. Deletions cut 7 bases from V and 4 bases from J, with 12 bases between. Per germline, CDR1 MNHNY and CDR2 SVGAGI (reference sequence). The CDR3 consists of 13 residues.

This clonotype has at least ten counts. The chain has TRBV4-2 and TRBJ2-4; 7 bases line up with TRBD2. The CDR3 runs 18 residues. Losses at the gene ends were 7 bases for V and 1 base for J; bases not matched to a gene: 16. Germline CDR1 and CDR2: LGHNA and YNFKEQ. CDR3 nucleotide sequence: TGTGCCAGCACCCCCGACTGGCGGGAGTGGGGGGCCAAAAACATTCAGTACTTC. It specifies CASTPDWREWGAKNIQYF.

This clonotype was found many times. V usage is TRBV15 and J usage is TRBJ2-2; 10 nucleotides match TRBD2. Germline CDR1 and CDR2: LNHNV and YYDKDF (reference sequence). The CDR3 consists of 16 residues. V shed 4 bases, J shed 3 bases, and the junction held 5 bases outside the gene matches. The CDR3 reads CATSTLAGGYTGELFF. The CDR3 nucleotides are TGTGCCACCAGCACCTTAGCGGGAGGCTACACCGGGGAGCTGTTTTTT.

This clonotype was detected ten times or more. In nucleotides, the CDR3 is TGTGCCAGCAGCCAATTTGAGGCCGGGGAGCTGTTTTTT. Protein: CASSQFEAGELFF. This chain uses TRBV16 with TRBJ2-2; D not resolved. Germline V gene data show CDR1 as KGHSY and CDR2 as FQNENV. The V end was cut by 1 base, the J end by 6 bases, with 6 bases between. The CDR3 extends over 13 amino acids. Supplemented by reference TRBV16 and TRBJ2-2, the full variable domain reads GEEVAQTPKHLVRGEGQKAKLYCAPIKGHSYVFWYQQVLKNEFKFLISFQNENVFDETGMPKERFSAKCLPNSPCSLEIQATKLEDSAVYFCASSQFEAGELFFGEGSRLTVL.

This clonotype was counted at least ten times. This chain joins TRBV9 and TRBJ2-1; D gene uncertain. Trimming stripped 4 bases from V and 9 bases from J, with 8 bases between. The germline V gene encodes CDR1 SGDLS and CDR2 YYNGEE. The CDR3 spans 11 residues. The CDR3 reads CASSFHREQFF. The DNA for the CDR3 is TGTGCCAGCAGCTTCCATCGTGAGCAGTTCTTC. Full variable domain (outside the CDR3, taken from reference TRBV9 and TRBJ2-1): DSGVTQTPKHLITATGQRVTLRCSPRSGDLSVYWYQQSLDQGLQFLIQYYNGEERAKGNILERFSAQQFPDLHSELNLSSLELGDSALYFCASSFHREQFFGPGTRLTVL.

The table lists this clonotype with many counts. The chain combines TRBV6-2 or TRBV6-3 with TRBJ1-5, with 8 bases fitting TRBD1. The germline V gene has CDR1 MNHEY and CDR2 SVGEGT. After removal of 8 bases from V and 6 bases from J, the junction contained 0 bases not matched to a gene. This CDR3 region has 11 residues. DNA of the CDR3: TGTGCCAGCGGGACAGGTCAGCCCCAGCATTTT. It encodes CASGTGQPQHF.

This clonotype occurred many times. This chain connects TRBV10-3 to TRBJ2-2; TRBD1 might be the D (7 bases). V was trimmed by 0 bases and J by 5 bases, leaving 10 bases between them. This CDR3 region has 15 residues. Germline CDR1 reads ENHRY; CDR2 reads SYGVKD. The CDR3 sequence is CAISESAGGTGELFF. The CDR3 coding sequence is TGTGCCATCAGTGAGTCGGCAGGGGGGACCGGGGAGCTGTTTTTT.

This clonotype was detected ten times or more. The chain links TRBV18 to TRBJ2-3; D might be TRBD2 (5 bases). V shed 6 bases and J shed 2 bases, with 18 bases lying between them. Germline lookup yields CDR1 KGHSH and CDR2 LQKENI. The CDR3 is 16 amino acids. CDR3 sequence reads: CASSLSVNPSTDTQYF. CDR3 coding DNA: TGTGCCAGCTCCCTTAGCGTCAACCCCTCCACAGATACGCAGTATTTT. The variable domain in full, completed from reference TRBV18 and TRBJ2-3, reads NAGVMQNPRHLVRRRGQEARLRCSPMKGHSHVYWYRQLPEEGLKFMVYLQKENIIDESGMPKERFSAEFPKEGPSILRIQQVVRGDSAAYFCASSLSVNPSTDTQYFGPGTRLTVL.

This clonotype was detected many times. V and J are TRBV5-6 and TRBJ2-5; D not resolved. The CDR3 covers 13 residues. V was clipped by 6 bases and J by 0 bases, with 9 bases between them. Germline V gives CDR1 SGHDT, CDR2 YYEEEE. The CDR3 region is CASTWGYQETQYF. The CDR3 bases are TGTGCCAGCACCTGGGGATACCAAGAGACCCAGTACTTC.

This clonotype was observed a handful of times. The chain couples TRBV7-9 to TRBJ2-5; D is undetermined. Trimming took 5 bases from V and 2 from J, leaving 15 bases between them. The germline V gene has CDR1 SEHNR and CDR2 FQNEAQ (reference sequence). CDR3 length equals 15 residues. The CDR3 protein is CASSIDLLRQETQYF. Here the CDR3 DNA reads TGTGCCAGCAGCATCGATCTCCTAAGACAAGAGACCCAGTACTTC.

This clonotype was recorded at least ten times. The V and J genes are TRBV29-1 and TRBJ2-7; possibly TRBD1 for D (5 bases). Deletions cut 0 bases from V and 4 bases from J, with 10 bases between. CDR3 length: 13 residues. The germline V gene has CDR1 SQVTM and CDR2 ANQGSEA. The CDR3 DNA follows: TGCAGCGTTGAAGAAGGGGTAGATTACGAGCAGTACTTC. Amino acids: CSVEEGVDYEQYF.

This clonotype was observed once. Just one base apart from a much larger clone, this may be a read error. The chain combines TRBV4-3 with TRBJ2-1; TRBD2 agrees at 8 bases. In germline, CDR1 is LGHNA, CDR2 YSLEER. The CDR3 runs 17 residues. CDR3 in amino acids: CSSSQEAREGSYNEQFF. The CDR3 region has the DNA TGCTCCAGCAGCCAAGAGGCACGGGAGGGCTCCTACAATGAGCAGTTCTTC.

In this sample, this clonotype turned up many times. The chain couples TRBV4-3 to TRBJ2-7, with 7 nucleotides matching TRBD2. Germline V gene sequence: CDR1 LGHNA, CDR2 YSLEER. This CDR3 has 20 residues. The V segment lost 0 bases and the J segment 4 bases; nucleotides outside the gene matches: 21. CDR3 in amino acids: CASSQDQSSFGGRAGYEQYF. The CDR3 DNA follows: TGCGCCAGCAGCCAAGATCAATCGAGTTTTGGGGGGAGGGCCGGGTACGAGCAGTACTTC.

This clonotype showed up many times. J is TRBJ2-2 and V is TRBV12-3 or TRBV12-4; D is uncertain. Trimming took 7 bases from V and 4 from J, leaving 10 bases between them. This CDR3 comprises 13 residues. Here the CDR3 reads CASNYYGTGELFF. Here the CDR3 DNA reads TGTGCCAGCAACTACTACGGCACCGGGGAGCTGTTTTTT.

This clonotype was picked up many times. The chain recombines TRBV11-2 with TRBJ2-7; TRBD2 matches at 10 bases. The germline V gene encodes CDR1 SGHAT and CDR2 FQNNGV. V was clipped by 8 bases and J by 5 bases; unmatched bases: 9. This CDR3 has 14 residues. CDR3 in DNA: TGTGCCAGCCTGCGGTCTAGCGGGAGTAACGAGCAGTACTTC. This gives the protein CASLRSSGSNEQYF.

Only a few counts were recorded for this clonotype. The chain is built from TRBV6-2 or TRBV6-3 and TRBJ1-5; D is unresolved. Trimming removed 5 bases from V and 1 base from J, with 15 bases in between. This CDR3 comprises 16 residues. From germline, CDR1 is MNHEY and CDR2 SVGEGT. CDR3 in DNA: TGTGCCAGCAGTCAGTACGGACCCCAAAGCAATCAGCCCCAGCATTTT. Translated, it gives CASSQYGPQSNQPQHF.

This clonotype was seen many times. The chain carries TRBV28 and TRBJ2-7, with 8 bases fitting TRBD2. Germline trimming cut 4 bases from V and 3 bases from J; bases unmatched to any gene: 14. CDR1 is MDHEN, CDR2 SYDVKM, per germline. This CDR3 contains 17 residues. The CDR3 loop is CASSSPSTSANFYEQYF. The CDR3 nucleotides read TGTGCCAGCAGTTCCCCCTCGACTAGCGCGAATTTCTACGAGCAGTACTTC. The whole variable domain, remainder taken from reference TRBV28 and TRBJ2-7, is DVKVTQSSRYLVKRTGEKVFLECVQDMDHENMFWYRQDPGLGLRLIYFSYDVKMKEKGDIPEGYSVSREKKERFSLILESASTNQTSMYLCASSSPSTSANFYEQYFGPGTRLTVT.

This clonotype was seen repeatedly, ten times or more. CDR3 amino acids: CASSPTSGSFYEQYF. The DNA for the CDR3 is TGTGCCAGCTCACCAACAAGCGGGAGTTTCTACGAGCAGTACTTC. The rearrangement links TRBV18 to TRBJ2-7, with 8 nucleotides matching TRBD2. The CDR3 has 15 amino acids. Germline V gives CDR1 KGHSH, CDR2 LQKENI. The V segment lost 2 bases and the J segment 3 bases; nucleotides outside the gene matches: 6.

This clonotype was counted only a few times. The J gene is TRBJ2-1, the V gene TRBV6-1; D unclear. The CDR3 spans 13 residues. The V gene's germline CDR1 is MNHNS and CDR2 SASEGT. The ends were cut back, 3 bases at V and 3 bases at J, with 6 bases in the middle. For the CDR3, the DNA is TGTGCCAGCAGTGATATAGACTACAATGAGCAGTTCTTC. Its protein product is CASSDIDYNEQFF.